This TCR beta chain was sequenced in a study of spatial heterogeneity in lung cancer. This clonotype was counted between two and nine times. The antigen is not known. General observations from the study: Tumor TCRs that were ubiquitous and expanded showed up in blood more at resection than follow-up.

The CDR3 totals 15 residues. The V gene end was trimmed by 1 base and the J gene end by 2 bases; junction bases not matched to a gene: 4. Germline V gene lookup returns CDR1 LGHNT and CDR2 FRNRAP. TCRdb re-derived calls from the 5' RACE reads in MiXCR, one entry per CDR3 protein. The repertoire includes about 50,000 distinct CDR3 sequences, 7.6% of them detected once, and approximately 13% sits in the top ten. Sample time point: sample taken at primary tumor resection. No cells were sorted before sequencing. The whole RNA sequenced was extracted from tumor, nontumor lung or frozen PBMC. The donor group consisted of under 95 patients who had untreated, early-stage non-small cell lung cancer.

The sample in question was PBMCs, obtained at surgery. The origin of this receptor is a female donor with early-stage non-small cell lung cancer. J is TRBJ2-5 and V is TRBV12-5, with TRBD1 matching 7 bases. In DNA, the CDR3 is TGTGCTAGTGGTTTGGGGAGCAGGGGGCAAGAGACCCAGTACTTC. Protein: CASGLGSRGQETQYF.